The 31 T cell receptor beta chains presented below share a single source sample, sequenced in a study of cytomegalovirus exposure and HLA in healthy donors. Profiling relied on immunoSEQ multiplex PCR, and the TCRdb table lists in-frame clones only, not all of them. The sample shows fewer than 120,000 clones, approximately 87% of them seen only once. The specimen sequenced was PBMCs. The receptors were gathered from a woman aged 30 to 39 in good health and CMV-seropositive.

The gene calls are TRBV5-1 and TRBJ2-7; TRBD1 matches at 7 bases. J gave up 3 bases and V 4 bases, and 7 bases lay outside the gene matches. The CDR3 covers 14 residues. From germline, CDR1 is SGHRS and CDR2 YFSETQ. DNA for the CDR3: TGCGCCAGCAGCCTGAGTCCAGGGGGCTACGAGCAGTACTTC. Its translation is CASSLSPGGYEQYF.

This clone turned up a few times. V is TRBV29-1 and J is TRBJ1-2, with TRBD1 matching 10 bases. The germline gives CDR1 SQVTM, CDR2 ANQGSEA. The trim removed 7 bases at V and 5 bases at J, leaving 4 bases unmatched. The CDR3 is made up of 12 amino acids. As DNA, the CDR3 is TGCAGCGACTGGGACAGGGGTTATGGCTACACCTTC. This sequence encodes CSDWDRGYGYTF.

The V gene is TRBV11-2, the J gene TRBJ2-3; 11 bases map to TRBD1. V gave up 5 bases and J gave up 3 bases; unmatched junction bases: 16. CDR1 and CDR2 from the germline V gene are SGHAT and FQNNGV. The CDR3 has 19 amino acids. CDR3 sequence: CASSPPGQGAGRRTDTQYF. The CDR3 region has the DNA TGTGCCAGCAGCCCCCCCGGACAGGGGGCAGGTAGGAGAACAGATACGCAGTATTTT.

This sequence joins TRBV7-2 and TRBJ1-2; 8 nucleotides agree with TRBD1. Trimming took 5 bases from V and 0 from J; bases not matched to a gene: 2. The CDR3 consists of 14 residues. In germline, CDR1 is SGHTA, CDR2 FQGNSA. The CDR3 loop reads CASSNRGSNYGYTF. As DNA, the CDR3 is TGTGCCAGCAGCAACAGGGGGTCTAACTATGGCTACACCTTC.

V gene TRBV18 combines with J gene TRBJ2-4; the D gene is possibly TRBD2 (6 bases). V lost 0 bases, J lost 6 bases, and 12 bases lay in between. Germline assignment: CDR1 KGHSH and CDR2 LQKENI. The CDR3 is 15 amino acids. The CDR3 DNA reads as TGTGCCAGCTCACCACCGGGGGGTCCCCCAAACATTCAGTACTTC. Translating it yields CASSPPGGPPNIQYF. Full variable domain (rest looked up from reference TRBV18 and TRBJ2-4): NAGVMQNPRHLVRRRGQEARLRCSPMKGHSHVYWYRQLPEEGLKFMVYLQKENIIDESGMPKERFSAEFPKEGPSILRIQQVVRGDSAAYFCASSPPGGPPNIQYFGAGTRLSVL.

CDR3 nucleotides: TGTGCCAGCACCCGGGCGGGAGTTAGCAATCAGCCCCAGCATTTT. It yields the protein CASTRAGVSNQPQHF. The chain joins TRBV28 to TRBJ1-5; D unclear. This CDR3 has 15 residues. Trimming stripped 7 bases from V and 0 bases from J, with 13 bases between. The germline V gene has CDR1 MDHEN and CDR2 SYDVKM.

This rearrangement joins TRBV5-6 to TRBJ2-4; no clear D gene. The germline V gene encodes CDR1 SGHDT and CDR2 YYEEEE. The CDR3 length is 16 residues. Trimming took off 4 bases at V and 0 bases at J, with 14 bases between the two ends. Here the CDR3 reads CASSPSSYLAKNIQYF. Written as DNA, the CDR3 is TGTGCCAGCAGCCCATCTTCCTATCTAGCCAAAAACATTCAGTACTTC.

This clone was observed a single time. This chain joins TRBV25-1 and TRBJ1-5; D gene uncertain. Trimming took off 5 bases at V and 2 bases at J, with 10 bases between the two ends. Germline V gene sequence: CDR1 MGHDK, CDR2 SYGVNS. This CDR3 is 14 amino acids long. CDR3 amino acids: CASSPPGGNQPQHF. CDR3 sequence (DNA): TGTGCCAGCAGTCCTCCCGGGGGCAATCAGCCCCAGCATTTT.

The chain carries TRBV7-9 and TRBJ1-4, with D tentatively TRBD1 (5 bases). In germline, CDR1 is SEHNR, CDR2 FQNEAQ (reference sequence). The CDR3 runs to 15 residues. Deletions cut 2 bases from V and 3 bases from J, with 10 bases between. The CDR3 region has the DNA TGTGCCAGCAGCTTAAAAGGGGCCCCTAATGAAAAACTGTTTTTT. Translation: CASSLKGAPNEKLFF.

The genes are TRBV15 and TRBJ1-4; D perhaps matches TRBD1 (5 bases). Germline V gene lookup returns CDR1 LNHNV and CDR2 YYDKDF (reference sequence). Trimming removed 0 bases at V and 7 bases at J, with 12 bases between. The CDR3 extends over 15 amino acids. DNA for the CDR3: TGTGCCACCAGCAGAGATCGCGGGGGTAGTGAAAAACTGTTTTTT. Translation: CATSRDRGGSEKLFF.

The V call is TRBV9, the J call TRBJ2-4; 10 nucleotides align to TRBD2. Germline CDR1 reads SGDLS; CDR2 reads YYNGEE. Unmatched junction bases numbered 7, after V lost 4 bases and J lost 3 bases. The length of the CDR3 is 16 residues. The CDR3 sequence is CASSSTASGGKNIQYF. Here the CDR3 DNA reads TGTGCCAGCAGCTCCACGGCTAGCGGGGGCAAAAACATTCAGTACTTC.

The chain employs TRBV11-2 and TRBJ1-3; no definite D call. Trimming removed 1 base from V and 8 bases from J, with 6 bases in between. The CDR3 sequence is 12 residues long. Germline CDR1 reads SGHAT; CDR2 reads FQNNGV. CDR3 sequence: CASSLGSDTIYF. The CDR3 DNA reads as TGTGCCAGCAGCTTAGGTTCGGACACCATATATTTT.

This chain links TRBV7-9 with TRBJ2-4; TRBD1 aligns across 7 bases. Germline V gene lookup returns CDR1 SEHNR and CDR2 FQNEAQ (reference sequence). V was clipped by 1 base and J by 0 bases; unmatched bases: 6. The CDR3 has 17 residues. In nucleotides, the CDR3 is TGTGCCAGCAGCTTAGGCACAGGGGAGATAGCCAAAAACATTCAGTACTTC. Protein sequence: CASSLGTGEIAKNIQYF.

V and J are TRBV6-1 and TRBJ2-7; D might be TRBD2 (6 bases). The length of the CDR3 is 15 residues. The V and J ends lost 2 bases and 4 bases respectively, with 15 bases between them. CDR1 is MNHNS, CDR2 SASEGT, per germline. As DNA, the CDR3 is TGTGCCAGCAGTGAATGGAGGGCGAGGGAATACGAGCAGTACTTC. It specifies CASSEWRAREYEQYF.

The rearrangement uses TRBV7-2 and TRBJ2-5; maybe TRBD1 (6 bases). Germline CDR1 reads SGHTA; CDR2 reads FQGNSA. V was pared by 4 bases and J by 7 bases, with 7 bases between. The CDR3 is 11 amino acids. Here the CDR3 reads CASSSGVTQYF. In DNA form, the CDR3 reads TGTGCCAGCAGCTCAGGGGTGACCCAGTACTTC. Supplemented by reference TRBV7-2 and TRBJ2-5, the full variable domain reads GAGVSQSPSNKVTEKGKDVELRCDPISGHTALYWYRQSLGQGLEFLIYFQGNSAPDKSGLPSDRFSAERTGGSVSTLTIQRTQQEDSAVYLCASSSGVTQYFGPGTRLLVL.

This chain links TRBV27 with TRBJ2-1, with 9 nucleotides matching TRBD2. With 4 bases clipped from V and 5 bases from J, the junction kept 9 bases outside the gene matches. CDR1 MNHEY and CDR2 SMNVEV come from the germline V gene (reference sequence). CDR3 size: 16 residues. CDR3 region: CASSSPGLAGNNEQFF. The CDR3 nucleotides read TGTGCCAGCAGTTCGCCGGGGCTAGCGGGAAACAATGAGCAGTTCTTC.

The CDR3 region is CATSRGGLSGANVLTF. Here the CDR3 DNA reads TGTGCCACCAGCAGAGGTGGCTTATCTGGGGCCAACGTCCTGACTTTC. The chain has TRBV15 and TRBJ2-6; D unclear. The CDR3 has 16 amino acids. V lost 1 base to trimming and J lost 1 base, with 8 bases between them. Per germline, CDR1 LNHNV and CDR2 YYDKDF (reference sequence).

The V gene is TRBV2, the J gene TRBJ1-1; D gene ambiguous. There are 14 residues in the CDR3. Germline V CDR1 and CDR2: SNHLY, FYNNEI. V dropped 3 bases and J dropped 3 bases, with 11 bases sitting between them. The CDR3 DNA is TGTGCCAGCAGTGAGTTACTGAGGGACACTGAAGCTTTCTTT. Residues: CASSELLRDTEAFF.

The rearrangement uses TRBV30 and TRBJ2-5; weak D call: TRBD2 (6 bases). Germline V gene lookup returns CDR1 GTSNPN and CDR2 SVGIG (reference sequence). The CDR3 covers 13 residues. Trimming shortened V by 4 bases and J by 1 base, and 10 bases separated the two germline ends. The CDR3 sequence is CAWTPGAQETQYF. The CDR3 DNA sequence: TGTGCCTGGACTCCGGGAGCCCAAGAGACCCAGTACTTC. Together with reference TRBV30 and TRBJ2-5, the CDR3 gives the full variable domain: SQTIHQWPATLVQPVGSPLSLECTVEGTSNPNLYWYRQAAGRGLQLLFYSVGIGQISSEVPQNLSASRPQDRQFILSSKKLLLSDSGFYLCAWTPGAQETQYFGPGTRLLVL.

The gene calls are TRBV18 and TRBJ2-7; a weak D match, TRBD2 (6 bases). The germline V gene encodes CDR1 KGHSH and CDR2 LQKENI. The ends were cut back, 6 bases at V and 6 bases at J, with 21 bases in the middle. CDR3 length: 15 residues. In DNA form, the CDR3 reads TGTGCCAGCTCGCCAGGGTGGACCGGAGGGGTCGAGCAGTACTTC. Its protein is CASSPGWTGGVEQYF.

The sample holds one count of this clone. V gene TRBV10-3 combines with J gene TRBJ2-1; 7 bases line up with TRBD2. The CDR3 spans 18 residues. V dropped 4 bases and J dropped 0; count of bases not matched to a gene: 12. Germline values: CDR1 ENHRY, CDR2 SYGVKD. CDR3: CAISGGGDYLDSYNEQFF. CDR3 nucleotides: TGTGCCATCAGTGGTGGAGGGGACTACTTAGACTCCTACAATGAGCAGTTCTTC.

The CDR3: CASSSQGEYGYTF. The CDR3 DNA is TGTGCCAGCAGCTCACAGGGCGAATATGGCTACACCTTC. This rearrangement joins TRBV5-6 to TRBJ1-2; maybe TRBD1 (6 bases). V lost 3 bases to trimming and J lost 5 bases, with 11 bases between them. Germline-derived CDR1 and CDR2 are SGHDT and YYEEEE. The CDR3 has 13 amino acids. Drawing the rest from reference TRBV5-6 and TRBJ1-2, the complete variable domain is DAGVTQSPTHLIKTRGQQVTLRCSPKSGHDTVSWYQQALGQGPQFIFQYYEEEERQRGNFPDRFSGHQFPNYSSELNVNALLLGDSALYLCASSSQGEYGYTFGSGTRLTVV.

The V and J genes are TRBV13 and TRBJ2-2, with TRBD1 matching over 10 bases. CDR3 length: 15 amino acids. The junction had 5 bases not matched to a gene; V was cut back by 4 bases and J by 6 bases. The germline CDR1 and CDR2 sequences are PRHDT and FYEKMQ (reference sequence). CDR3 sequence reads: CASSSWTGGAGELFF. The CDR3 DNA reads as TGTGCCAGCAGCTCCTGGACAGGGGGGGCCGGGGAGCTGTTTTTT.

This clone has a handful of counts. V is TRBV2 and J is TRBJ1-5; a possible D gene is TRBD1 (5 bases). CDR3 size: 15 residues. Germline V gene sequence: CDR1 SNHLY, CDR2 FYNNEI. Trimming took 7 bases from V and 0 from J, leaving 13 bases between them. For the CDR3, the DNA is TGTGCCAGCACTAACAGGCCCAATAGCAATCAGCCCCAGCATTTT. Translating it yields CASTNRPNSNQPQHF.

The chain employs TRBV28 and TRBJ2-7, with TRBD2 as a possible D gene (7 bases). This CDR3 comprises 19 residues. The germline V and J ends were trimmed by 7 bases and 7 bases, with 35 bases remaining between them. Looked up from germline, CDR1 is MDHEN and CDR2 is SYDVKM. The CDR3 sequence is CASNPRDYRIPLGGLEQYF. In nucleotides, the CDR3 is TGTGCCAGCAATCCGAGGGACTACCGGATCCCTCTTGGGGGGCTTGAGCAGTACTTC.

The V call is TRBV2, the J call TRBJ1-2, with 9 bases lining up with TRBD1. V lost 5 bases to trimming and J lost 4 bases; unmatched junction nucleotides: 5. In germline, CDR1 is SNHLY, CDR2 FYNNEI. The CDR3 has 14 amino acids. CDR3 sequence reads: CASSLTGGLYGYTF. DNA for the CDR3: TGTGCCAGCAGTTTGACAGGGGGGCTCTATGGCTACACCTTC.

CDR3 region: CASSPTPTGLELFF. The CDR3 DNA sequence: TGTGCCAGCAGTCCCACTCCCACAGGGTTGGAACTGTTTTTT. The gene calls are TRBV6-5 and TRBJ1-4; the D gene is possibly TRBD1 (6 bases). Germline V gives CDR1 MNHEY, CDR2 SVGAGI. V lost 5 bases, J lost 12 bases, and 19 bases lay in between. This CDR3 spans 14 amino acids.

The rearrangement uses TRBV7-6 and TRBJ2-1; TRBD2 aligns across 8 bases. The CDR3 spans 13 residues. The germline V gene has CDR1 SGHVS and CDR2 FNYEAQ. The J segment lost 6 bases and the V segment lost 5 bases, leaving 3 bases of the junction unmatched. This CDR3 is CASSPGGGNEQFF. CDR3 DNA: TGTGCCAGCAGCCCCGGGGGGGGCAATGAGCAGTTCTTC.

The V gene is TRBV28, the J gene TRBJ1-3; D is perhaps TRBD1 (5 bases). CDR3 length equals 14 residues. Germline V lookup: CDR1 MDHEN, CDR2 SYDVKM. V gave up 5 bases and J gave up 3 bases, with 11 bases separating them. For the CDR3, the DNA is TGTGCCAGCAGTCAACCCAGGGTTGGAAACACCATATATTTT. Protein product: CASSQPRVGNTIYF.

The CDR3 sequence: CASRGLLLKRAFF. In DNA, the CDR3 is TGTGCCAGCAGAGGACTCCTCTTGAAGCGGGCTTTCTTT. The J gene is TRBJ1-1, the V gene TRBV6-1; no reliable D call. V lost 6 bases to trimming and J lost 11 bases, with 19 bases between them. Germline V gives CDR1 MNHNS, CDR2 SASEGT. The CDR3 is made up of 13 amino acids.

This clone was counted a single time. The rearrangement uses TRBV10-2 and TRBJ2-1; D unresolved. V was pared by 2 bases and J by 5 bases, with 7 bases between. The germline V gene has CDR1 WSHSY and CDR2 SAAADI. The CDR3 runs to 13 residues. The CDR3: CASSEGAHNEQFF. The CDR3 nucleotides read TGCGCCAGCAGTGAGGGAGCACACAATGAGCAGTTCTTC.